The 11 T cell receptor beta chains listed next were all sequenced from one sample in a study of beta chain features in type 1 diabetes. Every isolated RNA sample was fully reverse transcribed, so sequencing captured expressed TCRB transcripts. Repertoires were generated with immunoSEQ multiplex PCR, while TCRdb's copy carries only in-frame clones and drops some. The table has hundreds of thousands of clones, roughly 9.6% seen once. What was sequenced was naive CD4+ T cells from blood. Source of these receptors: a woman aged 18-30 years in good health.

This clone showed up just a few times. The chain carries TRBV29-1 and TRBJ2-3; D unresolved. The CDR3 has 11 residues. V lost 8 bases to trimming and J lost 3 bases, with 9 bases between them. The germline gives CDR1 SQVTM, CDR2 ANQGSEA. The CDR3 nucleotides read TGCAGCCTTAGAGGTACAGATACGCAGTATTTT. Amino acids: CSLRGTDTQYF.

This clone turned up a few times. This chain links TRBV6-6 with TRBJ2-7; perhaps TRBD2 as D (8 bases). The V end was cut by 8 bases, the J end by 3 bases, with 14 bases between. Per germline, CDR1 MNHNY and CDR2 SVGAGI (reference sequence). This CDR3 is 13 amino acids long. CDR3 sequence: CASREGAVYEQYF. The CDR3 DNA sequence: TGTGCCAGCCGGGAGGGGGCCGTCTACGAGCAGTACTTC.

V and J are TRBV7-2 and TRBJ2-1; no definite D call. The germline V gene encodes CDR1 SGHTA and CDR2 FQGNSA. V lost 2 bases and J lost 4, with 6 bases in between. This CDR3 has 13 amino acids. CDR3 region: CASSLPLYNEQFF. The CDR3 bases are TGTGCCAGCAGCTTACCATTGTACAATGAGCAGTTCTTC.

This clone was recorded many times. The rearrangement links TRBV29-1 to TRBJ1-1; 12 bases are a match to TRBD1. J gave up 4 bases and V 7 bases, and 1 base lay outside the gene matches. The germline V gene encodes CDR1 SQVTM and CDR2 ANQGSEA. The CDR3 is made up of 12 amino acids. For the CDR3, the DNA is TGCAGCGGGGGACAGGGGGCCACTGAAGCTTTCTTT. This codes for CSGGQGATEAFF.

The CDR3 DNA follows: TGTGCCTGGAGTGGGACTAGCATGGGAAATGAGCAGTTCTTC. Its protein product is CAWSGTSMGNEQFF. The rearrangement joins TRBV30 to TRBJ2-1; 8 nucleotides line up with TRBD2. The germline gives CDR1 GTSNPN, CDR2 SVGIG (reference sequence). J lost 7 bases, V lost 1 base, and 6 bases had no gene match. This CDR3 contains 14 residues.

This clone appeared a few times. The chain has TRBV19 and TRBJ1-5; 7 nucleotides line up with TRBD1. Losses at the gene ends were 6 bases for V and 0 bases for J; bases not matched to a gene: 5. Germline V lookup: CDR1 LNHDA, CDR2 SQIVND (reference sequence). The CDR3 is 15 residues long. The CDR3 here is CASRDGTVSNQPQHF. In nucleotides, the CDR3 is TGTGCCAGTAGAGACGGGACAGTTAGCAATCAGCCCCAGCATTTT.

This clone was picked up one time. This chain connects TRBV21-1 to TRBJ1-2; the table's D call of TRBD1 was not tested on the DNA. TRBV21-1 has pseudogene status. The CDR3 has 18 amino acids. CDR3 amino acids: CASSKAISEAGTNYGYTF. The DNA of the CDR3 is TGTGCCAGCAGCAAAGCAATATCAGAGGCAGGGACTAACTATGGCTACACCTTC.

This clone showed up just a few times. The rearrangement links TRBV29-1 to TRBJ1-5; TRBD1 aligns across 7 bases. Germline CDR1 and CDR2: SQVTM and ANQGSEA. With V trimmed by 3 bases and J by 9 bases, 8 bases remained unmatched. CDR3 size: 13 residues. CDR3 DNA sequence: TGCAGCGTTGAGGAGGGGGCCAAAGGGCCCCAGCATTTT. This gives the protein CSVEEGAKGPQHF.

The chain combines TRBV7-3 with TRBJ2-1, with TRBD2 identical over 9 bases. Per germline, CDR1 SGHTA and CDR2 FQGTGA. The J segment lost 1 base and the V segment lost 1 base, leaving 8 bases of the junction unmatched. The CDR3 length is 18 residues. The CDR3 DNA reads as TGTGCCAGCAGCTTAAGGGGCGGGGGGGCCGCTTCCTACAATGAGCAGTTCTTC. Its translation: CASSLRGGGAASYNEQFF.

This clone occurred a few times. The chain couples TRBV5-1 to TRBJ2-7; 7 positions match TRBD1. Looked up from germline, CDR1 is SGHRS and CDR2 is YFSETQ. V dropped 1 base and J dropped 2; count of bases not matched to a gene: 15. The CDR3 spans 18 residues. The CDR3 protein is CASSLRGLWGTQTYEQYF. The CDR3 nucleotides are TGCGCCAGCAGCTTGAGGGGGCTCTGGGGGACCCAAACCTACGAGCAGTACTTC.

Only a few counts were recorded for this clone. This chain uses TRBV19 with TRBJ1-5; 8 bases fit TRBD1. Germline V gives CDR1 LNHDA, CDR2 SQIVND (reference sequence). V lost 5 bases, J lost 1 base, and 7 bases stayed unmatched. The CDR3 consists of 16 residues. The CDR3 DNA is TGTGCCAGTAGTTTACAGGGGGGTATGAGCAATCAGCCCCAGCATTTT. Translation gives CASSLQGGMSNQPQHF. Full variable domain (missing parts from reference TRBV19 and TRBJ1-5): DGGITQSPKYLFRKEGQNVTLSCEQNLNHDAMYWYRQDPGQGLRLIYYSQIVNDFQKGDIAEGYSVSREKKESFPLTVTSAQKNPTAFYLCASSLQGGMSNQPQHFGDGTRLSIL.